Each of the 14 T cell receptor beta chains below was sequenced from the same sample in a study of OX40 agonist ivuxolimab in advanced cancers. Assay used: immunoSEQ multiplex PCR; TCRdb lists only in-frame clones, some missing. Here the sample spans roughly 64,000 clones, around 93% being singletons. Sample: CD4+ or CD8+ T cells sorted from blood, taken in a trial of the OX40 agonist ivuxolimab. These receptors were obtained from an adult with an advanced solid tumor such as melanoma, head and neck, liver or kidney cancer.

The V gene is TRBV30, the J gene TRBJ2-5, with TRBD1 as a possible D gene (5 bases). Germline lookup yields CDR1 GTSNPN and CDR2 SVGIG (reference sequence). The germline V and J ends were trimmed by 1 base and 0 bases, with 12 bases remaining between them. The length of the CDR3 is 15 residues. CDR3 sequence: CAWSDLQEYQETQYF. CDR3 bases: TGTGCCTGGAGTGACCTACAGGAGTACCAAGAGACCCAGTACTTC.

The chain uses TRBV7-2 and TRBJ2-3; D uncertain. The CDR3 contains 14 residues. Trimming left V 5 bases short and J 2 bases short, with 11 bases between. Per germline, CDR1 SGHTA and CDR2 FQGNSA. CDR3 sequence (DNA): TGTGCCAGCAGCCCCCAAGGGCACACAGATACGCAGTATTTT. Its protein is CASSPQGHTDTQYF.

The V and J genes are TRBV7-6 and TRBJ2-7, with TRBD1 matching over 7 bases. Germline lookup yields CDR1 SGHVS and CDR2 FNYEAQ. The CDR3 has 13 residues. Trimming at V came to 5 bases and at J to 6 bases, leaving 7 bases not matched to a gene. The CDR3 DNA sequence: TGTGCCAGCAGCGGATACACAGGGGTCGAGCAGTACTTC. Its translation is CASSGYTGVEQYF.

The rearrangement links TRBV7-6 to TRBJ2-7, with D possibly TRBD2 on 5 matching bases. This CDR3 has 12 residues. Germline V gene sequence: CDR1 SGHVS, CDR2 FNYEAQ. Between the trimmed V and J ends, which lost 2 bases and 3 bases, there was a span of 5 bases. The chain's CDR3 is CASSLRGYEQYF. The CDR3 DNA follows: TGTGCCAGCAGCTTACGGGGCTACGAGCAGTACTTC. Complete variable domain (other parts from reference TRBV7-6 and TRBJ2-7): GAGVSQSPRYKVTKRGQDVALRCDPISGHVSLYWYRQALGQGPEFLTYFNYEAQQDKSGLPNDRFSAERPEGSISTLTIQRTEQRDSAMYRCASSLRGYEQYFGPGTRLTVT.

The chain has TRBV7-2 and TRBJ2-3, with unresolved D. Trimming stripped 5 bases from V and 3 bases from J, with 9 bases between. Germline assignment: CDR1 SGHTA and CDR2 FQGNSA. The CDR3 is made up of 13 amino acids. In DNA, the CDR3 is TGTGCCAGCAGCCCACTACAAACAGATACGCAGTATTTT. This translates into CASSPLQTDTQYF.

The chain carries TRBV7-2 and TRBJ2-2; 10 bases match TRBD2. Trimming at V came to 5 bases and at J to 1 base, leaving 4 bases not matched to a gene. The CDR3 is 16 amino acids. CDR1 SGHTA and CDR2 FQGNSA come from the germline V gene. The chain's CDR3 is CASSRIAGGNTGELFF. CDR3 nucleotides: TGTGCCAGCAGCCGCATAGCGGGAGGGAACACCGGGGAGCTGTTTTTT.

This clone occurred once. J is TRBJ2-1 and V is TRBV5-1; 10 bases line up with TRBD2. Trimming cost V 0 bases and J 5 bases; bases outside gene matches: 5. The germline gives CDR1 SGHRS, CDR2 YFSETQ. The CDR3 runs to 16 residues. This CDR3 is CASSLGSSGGHNEQFF. CDR3 bases: TGCGCCAGCAGCTTGGGATCTAGCGGGGGCCACAATGAGCAGTTCTTC.

The J gene is TRBJ1-2, the V gene TRBV5-6; 8 positions match TRBD1. Germline assignment: CDR1 SGHDT and CDR2 YYEEEE. There are 13 residues in the CDR3. Losses at the gene ends were 4 bases for V and 8 bases for J; bases not matched to a gene: 7. The CDR3 reads CASSTWTGIGYTF. CDR3 DNA sequence: TGTGCCAGCAGCACGTGGACAGGGATCGGCTACACCTTC.

The CDR3 region is CAISEAAEVDNEQFF. For the CDR3, the DNA is TGTGCCATCAGTGAGGCAGCGGAGGTGGACAATGAGCAGTTCTTC. The genes are TRBV10-3 and TRBJ2-1; the D gene is possibly TRBD2 (5 bases). The length of the CDR3 is 15 residues. CDR1 and CDR2 (germline): ENHRY, SYGVKD. The V end lost 2 bases, the J end lost 5 bases, and 13 bases lay between the germline ends.

This CDR3 is CSVSSSDQPQHF. The CDR3 DNA follows: TGCAGCGTAAGTAGTTCGGATCAGCCCCAGCATTTT. V and J are TRBV29-1 and TRBJ1-5, with unresolved D. Germline V gene lookup returns CDR1 SQVTM and CDR2 ANQGSEA. The CDR3 sequence is 12 residues long. V lost 6 bases to trimming and J lost 5 bases, with 11 bases between them.

In its sample, this clone was seen a few times. The CDR3 protein is CASSAGNSNTEAFF. The CDR3 DNA sequence: TGTGCCAGCTCAGCAGGGAATTCGAACACTGAAGCTTTCTTT. This rearrangement joins TRBV18 to TRBJ1-1; a possible D gene is TRBD1 (5 bases). Germline V gives CDR1 KGHSH, CDR2 LQKENI. V was pared by 5 bases and J by 1 base, with 11 bases between. This CDR3 contains 14 residues. The whole variable domain, filled in from reference TRBV18 and TRBJ1-1, reads NAGVMQNPRHLVRRRGQEARLRCSPMKGHSHVYWYRQLPEEGLKFMVYLQKENIIDESGMPKERFSAEFPKEGPSILRIQQVVRGDSAAYFCASSAGNSNTEAFFGQGTRLTVV.

Here the CDR3 DNA reads TGTGCCAGCAGCTTGGATACAGGGGGCTTGAGGGAGCAGTACTTC. It codes for CASSLDTGGLREQYF. This chain uses TRBV7-2 with TRBJ2-7, with TRBD1 matching 9 bases. The junction had 10 bases not matched to a gene; V was cut back by 3 bases and J by 7 bases. The CDR3 runs to 15 residues. Germline CDR1 reads SGHTA; CDR2 reads FQGNSA.

The J gene is TRBJ1-2, the V gene TRBV7-9; TRBD1 matches 9 bases. The CDR3 runs 15 residues. Unmatched junction bases numbered 9, after V lost 2 bases and J lost 8 bases. From germline, CDR1 is SEHNR and CDR2 FQNEAQ (reference sequence). The CDR3 sequence is CASSLILGQGGGYTF. In nucleotides, the CDR3 is TGTGCCAGCAGCTTAATTTTGGGACAGGGTGGAGGCTACACCTTC.

This sequence joins TRBV7-2 and TRBJ1-1; no clear D. The CDR3 totals 14 residues. The V end lost 0 bases, the J end lost 0 bases, and 5 bases lay between the germline ends. Germline V lookup: CDR1 SGHTA, CDR2 FQGNSA. The CDR3 nucleotides are TGTGCCAGCAGCTTAGCACAATTGAACACTGAAGCTTTCTTT. This codes for CASSLAQLNTEAFF.